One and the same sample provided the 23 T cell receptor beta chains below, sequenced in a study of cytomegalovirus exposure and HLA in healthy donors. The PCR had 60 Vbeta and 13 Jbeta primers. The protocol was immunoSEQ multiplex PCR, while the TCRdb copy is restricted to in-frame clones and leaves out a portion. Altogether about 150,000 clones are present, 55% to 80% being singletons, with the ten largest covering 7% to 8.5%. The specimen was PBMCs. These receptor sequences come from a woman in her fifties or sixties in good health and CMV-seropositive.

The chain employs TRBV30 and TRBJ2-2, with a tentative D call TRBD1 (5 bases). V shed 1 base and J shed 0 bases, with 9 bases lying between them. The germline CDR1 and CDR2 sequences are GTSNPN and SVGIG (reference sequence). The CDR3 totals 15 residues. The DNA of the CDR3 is TGTGCCTGGAGTGGGGGCCTTTCGAACACCGGGGAGCTGTTTTTT. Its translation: CAWSGGLSNTGELFF.

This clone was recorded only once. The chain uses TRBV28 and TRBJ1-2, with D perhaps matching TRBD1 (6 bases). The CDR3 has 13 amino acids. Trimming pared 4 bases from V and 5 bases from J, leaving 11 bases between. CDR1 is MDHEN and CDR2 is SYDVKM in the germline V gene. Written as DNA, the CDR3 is TGTGCCAGCAGTTCGCTGCAGGGGTATGGCTACACCTTC. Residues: CASSSLQGYGYTF.

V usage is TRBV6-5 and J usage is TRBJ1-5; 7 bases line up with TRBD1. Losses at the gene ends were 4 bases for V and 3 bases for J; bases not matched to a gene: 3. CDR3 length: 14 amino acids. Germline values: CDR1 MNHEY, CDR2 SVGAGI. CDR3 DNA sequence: TGTGCCAGCAGTTCGACAGGGACCAATCAGCCCCAGCATTTT. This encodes CASSSTGTNQPQHF.

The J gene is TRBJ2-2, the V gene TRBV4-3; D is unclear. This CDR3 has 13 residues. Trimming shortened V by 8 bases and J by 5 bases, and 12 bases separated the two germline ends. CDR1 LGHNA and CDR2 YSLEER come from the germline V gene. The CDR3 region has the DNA TGCGCCAGCGCCAACTATAATACCGGGGAGCTGTTTTTT. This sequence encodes CASANYNTGELFF.

CDR3 DNA sequence: TGTGCCAGCAGTAACCCCCCTGCGACTAGCGGGAGCTACGAGCAGTACTTC. Amino acid sequence: CASSNPPATSGSYEQYF. The gene calls are TRBV28 and TRBJ2-7; 12 bases align to TRBD2. Germline V gene data show CDR1 as MDHEN and CDR2 as SYDVKM. The CDR3 is made up of 17 amino acids. Losses at the gene ends were 5 bases for V and 3 bases for J; bases not matched to a gene: 11.

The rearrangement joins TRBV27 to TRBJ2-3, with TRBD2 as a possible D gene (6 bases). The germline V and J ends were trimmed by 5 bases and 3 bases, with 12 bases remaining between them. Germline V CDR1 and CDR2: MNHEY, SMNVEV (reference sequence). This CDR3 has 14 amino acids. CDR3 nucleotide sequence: TGTGCCAGCAGTCCGGGACTTACAACAGATACGCAGTATTTT. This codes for CASSPGLTTDTQYF.

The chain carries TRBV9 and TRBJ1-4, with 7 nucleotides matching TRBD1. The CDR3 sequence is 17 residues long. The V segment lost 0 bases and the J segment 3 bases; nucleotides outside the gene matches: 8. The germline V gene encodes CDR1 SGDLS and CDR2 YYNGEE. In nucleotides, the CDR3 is TGTGCCAGCAGCGTAGAGCAGGGGGGTTTCCCTAATGAAAAACTGTTTTTT. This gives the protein CASSVEQGGFPNEKLFF. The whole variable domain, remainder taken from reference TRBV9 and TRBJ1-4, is DSGVTQTPKHLITATGQRVTLRCSPRSGDLSVYWYQQSLDQGLQFLIQYYNGEERAKGNILERFSAQQFPDLHSELNLSSLELGDSALYFCASSVEQGGFPNEKLFFGSGTQLSVL.

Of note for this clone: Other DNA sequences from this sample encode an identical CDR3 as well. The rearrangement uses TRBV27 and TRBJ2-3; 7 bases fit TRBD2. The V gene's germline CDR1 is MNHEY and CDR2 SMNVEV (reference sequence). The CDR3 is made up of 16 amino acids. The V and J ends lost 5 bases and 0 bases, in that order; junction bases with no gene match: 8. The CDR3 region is CASSPQAGASTDTQYF. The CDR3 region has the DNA TGTGCCAGCAGTCCACAGGCGGGAGCCAGCACAGATACGCAGTATTTT.

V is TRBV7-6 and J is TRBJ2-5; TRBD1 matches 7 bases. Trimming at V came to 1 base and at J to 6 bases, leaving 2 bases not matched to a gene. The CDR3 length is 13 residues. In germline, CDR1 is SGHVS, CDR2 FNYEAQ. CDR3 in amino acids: CASSLEDRKTQYF. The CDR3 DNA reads TGTGCCAGCAGCTTAGAGGACAGGAAGACCCAGTACTTC.

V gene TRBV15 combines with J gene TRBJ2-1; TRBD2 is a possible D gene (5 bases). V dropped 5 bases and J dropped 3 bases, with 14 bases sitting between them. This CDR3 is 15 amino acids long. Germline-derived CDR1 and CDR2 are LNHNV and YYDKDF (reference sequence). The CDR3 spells CATSEKRSGYNEQFF. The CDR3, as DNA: TGTGCCACCAGCGAAAAGCGAAGCGGCTACAATGAGCAGTTCTTC.

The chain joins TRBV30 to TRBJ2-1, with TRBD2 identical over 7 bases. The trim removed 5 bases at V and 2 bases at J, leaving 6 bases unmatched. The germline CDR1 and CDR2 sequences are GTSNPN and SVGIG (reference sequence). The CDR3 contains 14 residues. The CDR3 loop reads CAWGGEVPYNEQFF. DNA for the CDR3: TGTGCCTGGGGGGGGGAGGTCCCCTACAATGAGCAGTTCTTC.

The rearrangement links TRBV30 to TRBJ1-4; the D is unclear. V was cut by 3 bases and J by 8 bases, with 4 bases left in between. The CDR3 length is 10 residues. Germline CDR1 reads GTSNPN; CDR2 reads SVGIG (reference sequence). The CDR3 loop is CAWRQEKLFF. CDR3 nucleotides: TGTGCCTGGAGACAGGAAAAACTGTTTTTT.

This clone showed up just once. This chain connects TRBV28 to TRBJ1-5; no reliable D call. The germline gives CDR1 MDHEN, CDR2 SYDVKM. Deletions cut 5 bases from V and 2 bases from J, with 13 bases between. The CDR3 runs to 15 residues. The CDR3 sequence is CASSSGVMGNQPQHF. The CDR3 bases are TGTGCCAGCAGTAGCGGCGTTATGGGCAATCAGCCCCAGCATTTT.

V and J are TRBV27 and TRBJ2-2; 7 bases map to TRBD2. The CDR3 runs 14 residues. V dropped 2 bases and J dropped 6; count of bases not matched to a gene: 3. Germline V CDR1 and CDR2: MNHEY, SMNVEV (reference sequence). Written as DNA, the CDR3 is TGTGCCAGCAGTTTAGGGGGGAGGGCCGGGGAGCTGTTTTTT. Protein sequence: CASSLGGRAGELFF.

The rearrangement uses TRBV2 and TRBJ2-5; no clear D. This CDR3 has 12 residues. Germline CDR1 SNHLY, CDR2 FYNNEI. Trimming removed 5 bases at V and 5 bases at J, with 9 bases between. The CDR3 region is CASSLRSETQYF. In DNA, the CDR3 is TGTGCCAGCAGTCTGAGATCGGAGACCCAGTACTTC.

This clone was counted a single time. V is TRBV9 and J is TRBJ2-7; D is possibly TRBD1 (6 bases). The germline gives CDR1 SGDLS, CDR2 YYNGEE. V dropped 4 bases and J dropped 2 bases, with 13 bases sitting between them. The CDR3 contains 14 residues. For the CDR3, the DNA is TGTGCCAGCAGCACAGCCGACAGGACCTACGAGCAGTACTTC. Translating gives CASSTADRTYEQYF.

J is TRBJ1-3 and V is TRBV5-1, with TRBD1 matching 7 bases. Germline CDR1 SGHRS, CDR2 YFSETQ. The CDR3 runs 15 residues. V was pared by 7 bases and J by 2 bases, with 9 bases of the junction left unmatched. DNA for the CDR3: TGCGCCAGCGGCGAACAGGGGCCCCCTGGAAACACCATATATTTT. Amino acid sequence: CASGEQGPPGNTIYF. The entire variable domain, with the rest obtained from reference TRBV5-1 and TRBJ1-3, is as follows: KAGVTQTPRYLIKTRGQQVTLSCSPISGHRSVSWYQQTPGQGLQFLFEYFSETQRNKGNFPGRFSGRQFSNSRSEMNVSTLELGDSALYLCASGEQGPPGNTIYFGEGSWLTVV.

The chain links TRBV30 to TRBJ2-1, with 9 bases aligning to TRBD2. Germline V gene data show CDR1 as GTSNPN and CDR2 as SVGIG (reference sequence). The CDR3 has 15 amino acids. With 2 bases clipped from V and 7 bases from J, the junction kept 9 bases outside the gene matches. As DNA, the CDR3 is TGTGCCTGGAGTAAGGCGGGAGGGCCAGGGAATGAGCAGTTCTTC. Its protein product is CAWSKAGGPGNEQFF. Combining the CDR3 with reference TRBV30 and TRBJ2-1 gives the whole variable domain SQTIHQWPATLVQPVGSPLSLECTVEGTSNPNLYWYRQAAGRGLQLLFYSVGIGQISSEVPQNLSASRPQDRQFILSSKKLLLSDSGFYLCAWSKAGGPGNEQFFGPGTRLTVL.

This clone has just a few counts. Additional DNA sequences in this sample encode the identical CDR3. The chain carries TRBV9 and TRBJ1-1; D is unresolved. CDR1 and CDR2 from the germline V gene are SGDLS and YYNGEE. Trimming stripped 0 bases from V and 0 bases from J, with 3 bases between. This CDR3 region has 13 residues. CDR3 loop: CASSVDMNTEAFF. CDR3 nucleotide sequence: TGTGCCAGCAGCGTAGATATGAACACTGAAGCTTTCTTT. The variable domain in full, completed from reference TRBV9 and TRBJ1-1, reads DSGVTQTPKHLITATGQRVTLRCSPRSGDLSVYWYQQSLDQGLQFLIQYYNGEERAKGNILERFSAQQFPDLHSELNLSSLELGDSALYFCASSVDMNTEAFFGQGTRLTVV.

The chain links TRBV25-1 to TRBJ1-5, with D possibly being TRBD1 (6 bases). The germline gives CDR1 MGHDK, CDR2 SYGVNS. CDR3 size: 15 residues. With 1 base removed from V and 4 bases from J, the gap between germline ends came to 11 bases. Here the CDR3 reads CASSESRGPNQPQHF. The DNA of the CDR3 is TGTGCCAGCAGTGAATCCAGGGGCCCTAATCAGCCCCAGCATTTT. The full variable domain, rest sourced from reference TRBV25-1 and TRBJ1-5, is EADIYQTPRYLVIGTGKKITLECSQTMGHDKMYWYQQDPGMELHLIHYSYGVNSTEKGDLSSESTVSRIRTEHFPLTLESARPSHTSQYLCASSESRGPNQPQHFGDGTRLSIL.

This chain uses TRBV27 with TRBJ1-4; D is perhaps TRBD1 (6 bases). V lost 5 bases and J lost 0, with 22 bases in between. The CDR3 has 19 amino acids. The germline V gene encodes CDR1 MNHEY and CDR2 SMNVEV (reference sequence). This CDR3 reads CASSPGQSLFGPTNEKLFF. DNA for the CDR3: TGTGCCAGCAGTCCCGGACAGAGCTTATTTGGACCAACTAATGAAAAACTGTTTTTT. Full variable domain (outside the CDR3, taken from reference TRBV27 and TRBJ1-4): EAQVTQNPRYLITVTGKKLTVTCSQNMNHEYMSWYRQDPGLGLRQIYYSMNVEVTDKGDVPEGYKVSRKEKRNFPLILESPSPNQTSLYFCASSPGQSLFGPTNEKLFFGSGTQLSVL.

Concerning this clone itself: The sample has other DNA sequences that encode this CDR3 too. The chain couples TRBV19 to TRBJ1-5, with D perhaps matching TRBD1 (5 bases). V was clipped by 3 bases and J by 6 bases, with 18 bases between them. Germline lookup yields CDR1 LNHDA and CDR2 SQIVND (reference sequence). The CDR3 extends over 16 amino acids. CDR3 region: CASSIGGGQGSQPQHF. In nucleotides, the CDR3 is TGTGCCAGTAGTATCGGCGGTGGGCAGGGCAGTCAGCCCCAGCATTTT.

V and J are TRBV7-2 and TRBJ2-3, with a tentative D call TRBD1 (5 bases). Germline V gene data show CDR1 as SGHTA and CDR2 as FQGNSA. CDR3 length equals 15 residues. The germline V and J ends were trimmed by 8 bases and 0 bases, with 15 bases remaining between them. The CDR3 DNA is TGTGCCAGCTCTCAACAACAGGTTAGCACAGATACGCAGTATTTT. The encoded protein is CASSQQQVSTDTQYF.